Detailed here is one T cell receptor (beta chain). The sample belongs to a study of regulatory T cells in long-lasting Graves disease. Time point here: newly diagnosed GD, antithyroid drugs for less than 3 months. Following extraction of RNA from PBMCs, that RNA was used to make the TCR library. Criteria from the American Thyroid Association guidelines were applied to diagnose Graves' disease. Trimming pared 0 bases from V and 0 bases from J, leaving 7 bases between. Germline CDR1 and CDR2: SGHRS and YFSETQ. The CDR3 sequence is 14 residues long. Sequencing libraries for TCR beta were prepared with iRepertoire HTBI primers and Arm-PCR of CDR3 regions. TCRdb reanalysed the multiplex PCR reads using MiXCR and keeps one entry per CDR3 protein. Here the sample spans hundreds of thousands of distinct CDR3 sequences, 15% to 20% being singletons. This same sample was also part of a study on T cells in Graves' hyperthyroidism and ophthalmopathy.

The TCR sequence derives from a man younger than 35 with Graves disease. Sequenced here: peripheral blood mononuclear cells (PBMCs), sampled at new diagnosis, from a patient treated with antithyroid drugs. The rearrangement uses TRBV5-1 and TRBJ2-7; D call uncertain. CDR3 residues: CASSLDWGSYEQYF. For the CDR3, the DNA is TGCGCCAGCAGCTTGGATTGGGGCTCCTACGAGCAGTACTTC.